This T cell receptor beta chain was obtained from a study of vaccination effects on CD4 cells after COVID-19. CD4+ T cells specific for antigen were expanded with viral peptide pools by the ViraFEST assay before sequencing. Once cultured for roughly 10 days, the cells underwent separation to obtain CD4+ T cells. It was two doses of either the BNT162b2 or mRNA-1273 vaccine that participants received. In culture with approximately 10 IU/ml IL-2 and around 10 ug/ml peptides, PBMC were grown at a few million per well. Details on this clone: As yet, its antigen is unknown.

Assay: immunoSEQ multiplex PCR; the TCRdb copy retains only in-frame clones and omits some. The table records about 24,000 clones, less than 85% of them present only once. This receptor was identified in a human donor who received a COVID-19 vaccine. The specimen was CD4+ T cells from PBMCs cultured with SARS-CoV-2 spike peptides, collected after COVID-19 vaccination.

This CDR3 reads CASSDPDLGTGGGQVTEAFF. The CDR3 region has the DNA TGTGCCAGCAGTGACCCCGACTTAGGGACAGGGGGCGGACAAGTCACTGAAGCTTTCTTT. V usage is TRBV6-4 and J usage is TRBJ1-1; 12 bases align to TRBD1. V shed 2 bases and J 4 bases; nucleotides not matched to a gene: 17. Germline V gene sequence: CDR1 MRHNA, CDR2 SNTAGT. The CDR3 totals 20 residues.